The rows below give T cell receptor beta chains drawn from one sample of a study of CD8+ T cells in alopecia areata. Some clones are missing from TCRdb's copy, which holds only in-frame ones; the method was immunoSEQ multiplex PCR. The sample lists 90,000 or so clones, around 40% occurring once. The sequencing here drew on CD8+ T cells sorted from blood, taken at week 24, from a patient treated with tofacitinib. The receptors were sampled from a human donor with alopecia areata. Both conserved end residues are part of each CDR3. The order of the fields is clone size, CDR3 length, D gene, J gene, V gene, CDR3 DNA, CDR3 protein. The D gene is left open where the match is weak. Size values are once, few and many counts, or a class for expanded clones, and some rows have none.

NA,15,NA,TRBJ1-1,TRBV4-1,TGCGCCAGCAGCCCCCCCCGCCCTACGAACACTGAAGCTTTCTTT,CASSPPRPTNTEAFF
many,16,NA,TRBJ2-1,TRBV11-2,TGTGCCAGCAGCTTATATCCCGGGACCACCTACAATGAGCAGTTCTTC,CASSLYPGTTYNEQFF
few,16,TRBD2,TRBJ2-1,TRBV9,TGTGCCAGCAGCGAGAATCTAGCGGGTTCCTACAATGAGCAGTTCTTC,CASSENLAGSYNEQFF
NA,15,NA,TRBJ2-5,TRBV5-6,TGTGCCAGCAGCTTGGCCGGGTATAGGTCGGAGACCCAGTACTTC,CASSLAGYRSETQYF
few,17,TRBD2,TRBJ2-7,TRBV27,TGTGCCAGCAGTACCCGTCACGGGAGGGCCTCCTGGGGAGAGCAGTACTTC,CASSTRHGRASWGEQYF
NA,15,NA,TRBJ2-1,TRBV11-2,TGTGCCAGCAGCTTAGGTCGTACTTCCTACAATGAGCAGTTCTTC,CASSLGRTSYNEQFF
NA,14,TRBD2,TRBJ2-3,TRBV4-3,TGCGCCAGCAGCTACAGCGGGGTCACAGATACGCAGTATTTT,CASSYSGVTDTQYF
NA,15,TRBD2,TRBJ2-7,TRBV25-1,TGTGCCAGCAGTTTCTTAGCGGGGGAATCCTACGAGCAGTACTTC,CASSFLAGESYEQYF
few,15,NA,TRBJ2-1,TRBV29-1,TGCAGCGTTGATTTTATCGGGAGTTCCTACAATGAGCAGTTCTTC,CSVDFIGSSYNEQFF
NA,17,NA,TRBJ1-5,TRBV27,TGTGCCAGCAGCTTAAACTCGCGCGGTGCGAGCAATCAGCCCCAGCATTTT,CASSLNSRGASNQPQHF
NA,15,NA,TRBJ2-1,TRBV27,TGTGCCAGCAGTTTAAGGTGGAGCTCCTACAATGAGCAGTTCTTC,CASSLRWSSYNEQFF
NA,12,NA,TRBJ2-2,TRBV4-1,TGCGCCAGCAGCCCCTCTGCCGGGGAGCTGTTTTTT,CASSPSAGELFF
NA,12,NA,TRBJ2-2,TRBV4-3,TGCGCCAGCAGAAGCGGTGCCGGGGAGCTGTTTTTT,CASRSGAGELFF
few,11,NA,TRBJ2-7,TRBV29-1,TGCAGCGTTGGGGAGGACTACGAGCAGTACTTC,CSVGEDYEQYF
NA,14,NA,TRBJ2-7,TRBV19,TGTGCCAGTAGCACGGGACCCTCGGGTTGGGAGCAGTACTTC,CASSTGPSGWEQYF
NA,13,NA,TRBJ1-2,TRBV7-2,TGTGCCACCACGTATGGGGACGGCTATGGCTACACCTTC,CATTYGDGYGYTF
few,13,NA,TRBJ2-5,TRBV7-9,TGTGCCAGCAGCCAGGGGGGCCAAGAGACCCAGTACTTC,CASSQGGQETQYF
many,16,NA,TRBJ2-6,TRBV4-3,TGCGCCAGCAGCCAAGAAGAGGGGCTTGGGGCCAACGTCCTGACTTTC,CASSQEEGLGANVLTF
NA,18,NA,TRBJ2-4,TRBV11-3,TGTGCCAGCAGCTTAGTAAGGAGGTTTCCCAGGAAGGGAAACATTCAGTACTTC,CASSLVRRFPRKGNIQYF
few,14,NA,TRBJ1-5,TRBV19,TGTGCCAGTAGGGGGGACGGGGGATTTCAGCCCCAGCATTTT,CASRGDGGFQPQHF
NA,13,TRBD1,TRBJ1-2,TRBV7-2,TGTGCCAGCAGCTTCGGGACAGGGCTTGGCTACACCTTC,CASSFGTGLGYTF
once,15,TRBD1,TRBJ1-1,TRBV5-1,TGCGCCAGCAGCCTCCTAACCGGGACAGTCTTTGAAGCTTTCTTT,CASSLLTGTVFEAFF
NA,12,NA,TRBJ2-2,TRBV4-1,TGCGCCAGCAGCCTTAGACCCGGGGAGCTGTTTTTT,CASSLRPGELFF
NA,14,TRBD2,TRBJ2-2,TRBV5-1,TGCGCCAGCAGCTTGGCCGGCGGGAGCGGGGAGCTGTTTTTT,CASSLAGGSGELFF
NA,12,NA,TRBJ2-1,TRBV27,TGTGCCAGCGGAATGAATGGCAATGAGCAGTTCTTC,CASGMNGNEQFF
NA,11,NA,TRBJ2-7,TRBV29-1,TGCAGCGTTGAAGTCAGCTACGAGCAGTACTTC,CSVEVSYEQYF
NA,15,TRBD1,TRBJ1-1,TRBV6-5,TGTGCCAGCAGTTACGCCGGACAGGGTCTCACTGAAGCTTTCTTT,CASSYAGQGLTEAFF
NA,11,NA,TRBJ2-3,TRBV7-9,TGTGCCAGCAGCTTTTCAGATACGCAGTATTTT,CASSFSDTQYF
once,13,TRBD2,TRBJ2-1,TRBV6-6,TGTGCCAGCAGTTTAGCGGGAGGCAATGAGCAGTTCTTC,CASSLAGGNEQFF
NA,15,TRBD2,TRBJ2-1,TRBV5-1,TGCGCCAGCAGCCCAACGGGTAGCGGGAGGTATGAGCAGTTCTTC,CASSPTGSGRYEQFF
NA,15,TRBD1,TRBJ1-3,TRBV6-5,TGTGCCAGCAGTCTTACAGGGGACTCTGGAAACACCATATATTTT,CASSLTGDSGNTIYF
NA,14,TRBD2,TRBJ2-2,TRBV29-1,TGCAGCGTCCGACTAGCGGAGCACACCGGGGAGCTGTTTTTT,CSVRLAEHTGELFF
NA,19,TRBD2,TRBJ2-7,TRBV7-6,TGTGCCAGCAGCCCACCGTCCGCGGGAGCTGGATTTGTGATCTACGAGCAGTACTTC,CASSPPSAGAGFVIYEQYF
NA,14,NA,TRBJ2-1,TRBV29-1,TGCAGCGTTCCATGGAGGGCCTCCTACAATGAGCAGTTCTTC,CSVPWRASYNEQFF
few,15,TRBD2,TRBJ2-7,TRBV11-2,TGTGCCAGCAGACTAGGGGCTAGCGGACTCTACGAGCAGTACTTC,CASRLGASGLYEQYF
NA,19,TRBD1,TRBJ2-7,TRBV11-2,TGTGCCAGCAGCTTAGCCCGACATCGACAGGGGCAGACGTCGTACGAGCAGTACTTC,CASSLARHRQGQTSYEQYF
NA,13,NA,TRBJ2-7,TRBV30,TGTGCCTGGATCAGGTTAGGCAGCCACGAGCAGTACTTC,CAWIRLGSHEQYF
NA,17,TRBD2,TRBJ2-1,TRBV6-1,TGTGCCAGCAGTGTTAATAGCGGGAGGGGTTCCTACAATGAGCAGTTCTTC,CASSVNSGRGSYNEQFF
NA,16,TRBD2,TRBJ2-7,TRBV9,TGTGCCAGCAGTTTAAGCGGGAGGGCCACGAACTACGAGCAGTACTTC,CASSLSGRATNYEQYF
NA,13,TRBD1,TRBJ2-1,TRBV7-6,TGTGCCAGCAGCTTACAGGGGGCGGCTGAGCAGTTCTTC,CASSLQGAAEQFF